This T cell receptor (beta chain) is drawn from a study of blood T cells in healthy people across ages. Study-level points and caveats: The study lacked donor CMV status, which possibly confounded expanded clonotype changes.

Each sample used at least 7 million PBMCs. The second PCR ran about 6 to 11 cycles with a sample-barcoded 5' primer and J-beta primers. Through a template-switch adaptor with 12 random nucleotides, each cDNA molecule received a tag. No fewer than 3 million CDR3-containing paired-end reads came from each sample. TCRdb re-analysed the 5' RACE reads in MiXCR, keeping a single row per CDR3 protein. The table lists over a million distinct CDR3 sequences, about 42% of them singletons. Note on this clonotype: Antigen: not known.

What was sequenced was blood. This sequence was found in a woman aged 18-29 years in good health.

The CDR3 here is CASSRHQGPLQGADYEQYF. The CDR3 DNA sequence: TGTGCCAGCAGCCGCCATCAAGGACCGCTACAGGGGGCGGATTACGAGCAGTACTTC. The chain uses TRBV14 and TRBJ2-7, with TRBD1 matching 9 bases. CDR1 is SGHDN, CDR2 FVKESK, per germline. Trimming at V came to 4 bases and at J to 4 bases, leaving 20 bases not matched to a gene. The CDR3 has 19 residues.